This T cell receptor (beta chain) comes out of a study of T cells in women clearing cervical HPV infection (dated by TCRdb to the late 2010s). Background on the whole study: The cases were roughly 23 women with histologically confirmed HPV16-related CIN3 or worse, and 2 of those women had invasive cancers. For cases, a median interval of roughly 150 days, with an interquartile range of 90 to 200 days, was observed between lesion detection and blood sampling. The exploratory proof-of-principle case-control study was nested within the Guanacaste HPV Natural History Study in Costa Rica and compared TCR repertoires across cervical HPV16 outcomes. Median age was 34 years in cases versus around 40 in controls, and baseline characteristics did not differ significantly. Cases and controls were matched on age within five years and on year of sample collection. Blood from cases was collected at the visit at which the lesion was first identified, whereas blood from controls was collected once infection was no longer detected. As quality controls, five blinded duplicates were added to each group, bringing the total to approximately 60 samples made up of some 50 participants and around 10 replicates. In the parent cohort, 10,000 to 11,000 women aged 18 or older were enrolled in Guanacaste, Costa Rica, during about 1993 to 1994 and then followed for approximately 7 years. HLA typing was available for only a few women, so HLA type could not be excluded as a confounder. The controls were some 23 women whose single incident HPV16 infection cleared within 12 months with no development of precancer or cancer.

TCR beta CDR3 regions were amplified by multiplex PCR from an average of around 1,200 ng genomic DNA per sample using the immunoSEQ assay. Primer bias was corrected in the assay by using a complete synthetic TCR repertoire to establish an amplification baseline. Amplicons were sequenced on the Illumina platform. From the authors' description of their analysis: Sequences were error-corrected by clustering with frequency ratios and a modified nearest-neighbor algorithm, then analyzed in the immunoSEQ Analyzer with IMGT gene definitions. TCR richness and evenness were averaged over 20 rarefaction repeats at each rarefaction depth, excluding samples with fewer sequences than the depth. Relative abundances of V, D and J genes were compared between groups using Wilcoxon rank sum tests, with FDR correction applied. For the blinded duplicates, the intraclass correlation was 90% to 97% for TCR richness and averaged roughly 79% across about 70 gene segments. The table comes from immuneACCESS by way of TCRdb, which keeps in-frame sequences with V and J called. Part of the clones is missing from these tables; in studies checked, under half for an unresolved V gene and the rest for unknown reasons. The DNA was the basis for D and trimming; V, J and clone size are from that table. The sample table records 40,000 or so clones. Around 6.5% of the sample is held by the ten biggest clonotypes.

Every participant had a single incident cervical HPV16 infection, and women with prevalent HPV16 infections were excluded. Cervical HPV DNA was detected with MY09/MY11 PCR, and genotyping was done by dot-blot hybridization. Approximately 15 mL of heparinized blood was centrifuged, after which the buffy coat was aliquoted, frozen at -30 degrees C, and then stored at -80 degrees C. QIAGEN kits were used to extract genomic DNA from the buffy coat specimens. About this clone: Its antigen is still unknown. Coverage ceases 3 residues before the CDR3 finishes, and the germline J gene fills in the end.

General conclusions and limits of the study: The cross-sectional design could not show whether associations preceded infection or resulted from it; effector/memory subsets and HPV-specific T cells were not isolated. Random forest classifiers that combined richness and V gene abundances separated cases from controls with an estimated AUC of 0.83. Cases had lower TRBV6-7 relative abundance than controls (about 0.1% versus 0.15%; Bonferroni P = 0.0008). Significantly higher TCR repertoire richness was observed in CIN3+ cases than in controls across sequencing depths, whereas no difference in evenness was found. Because the number of T cells per sample was unknown, the richness differences could reflect varying T-cell content rather than repertoire biology.

Inclusive of the bounding cysteine and phenylalanine, the CDR3 is 14 residues long. The 33 bases shown cover part of the CDR3, and their frame starts at base 1. V lost 2 bases and J lost 9 bases; the stretch between them is 11 bases long. The CDR1 and CDR2 encoded by the germline V gene are MNHEY and SVGEGT. The sequence came from a woman between 18 and 69 years old with a cervical HPV16 infection that either progressed to CIN3+ or cleared (not recorded which). Source material: blood buffy coat. The sequence joins TRBV6-2 or TRBV6-3 to TRBJ1-6; matching of 5 bases hints at TRBD1 as the D gene. The CDR3: CASSYTQGGSPLHF. The sequenced part of the CDR3 DNA is TGTGCCAGCAGTTACACGCAGGGAGGTTCACCC.